These T cell receptor beta chains were read from a single sample in a study of blood T cell repertoires in COVID-19. Clones were sequenced by immunoSEQ multiplex PCR, and TCRdb holds only the in-frame ones, with some missing. The profile covers around 250,000 clones, with 86% appearing a single time and more than 9% taken by the ten largest. Sequences were obtained from peripheral blood. The receptors were sampled from a man older than 75 with acute or convalescent COVID-19. CDR3s include the opening cysteine and the closing phenylalanine or tryptophan. The D gene is left open where the match is weak. Expanded clones get a size class; other rows say once, few or many, or leave the size out.

TRBD1	TRBV18	TRBJ1-1	.	CASSPGQGVTEAFF	TGTGCCAGCTCACCGGGACAGGGGGTGACTGAAGCTTTCTTT
TRBD1	TRBV19	TRBJ2-1	.	CASSNTGATDPNEQFF	TGTGCCAGTAGTAATACAGGGGCTACAGATCCCAATGAGCAGTTCTTC
TRBD1	TRBV6-5	TRBJ1-2	.	CASNPQGDYGYTF	TGTGCCAGCAACCCACAGGGGGACTATGGCTACACCTTC
.	TRBV28	TRBJ1-5	.	CASSFSGGSQPQHF	TGTGCCAGCAGTTTCTCTGGGGGCAGCCAGCCCCAGCATTTT
.	TRBV18	TRBJ2-7	.	CASSPDSQASSYEQYF	TGTGCCAGCTCCCCAGACAGTCAGGCGTCCTCCTACGAGCAGTACTTC
TRBD2	TRBV3-1/TRBV3-2	TRBJ2-3	.	CASSPAGGIDTQYF	TGTGCCAGCAGCCCGGCGGGGGGCATAGATACGCAGTATTTT
TRBD1	TRBV5-8	TRBJ1-5	.	CASSLGDREGQPQHF	TGTGCCAGCAGCTTGGGGGACAGGGAGGGACAGCCCCAGCATTTT
.	TRBV18	TRBJ2-7	.	CASSPPYRVPYDEQYF	TGTGCCAGCTCACCACCGTACAGGGTTCCGTATGACGAGCAGTACTTC
TRBD1	TRBV27	TRBJ1-5	.	CASSPGVGQGLNQPQHF	TGTGCCAGCAGCCCCGGGGTTGGACAGGGCCTAAATCAGCCCCAGCATTTT
.	TRBV5-1	TRBJ1-5	.	CASSLEAGRSSNQPQHF	TGCGCCAGCAGCTTGGAGGCAGGGAGGAGTAGCAATCAGCCCCAGCATTTT
.	TRBV25-1	TRBJ2-1	.	CASSDHLRGRASNEQFF	TGTGCCAGCAGTGATCATTTAAGGGGTAGGGCCTCCAATGAGCAGTTCTTC
.	TRBV4-2	TRBJ1-4	.	CASSPSFSRGLKLFF	TGTGCCAGCAGCCCTAGCTTCAGCAGGGGCCTGAAACTGTTTTTT
TRBD2	TRBV15	TRBJ2-1	.	CATSRASGTYNEQFF	TGTGCCACCAGCAGAGCCAGCGGGACCTACAATGAGCAGTTCTTC
.	TRBV3-1/TRBV3-2	TRBJ1-1	few	CASSQEGRTEAFF	TGTGCCAGCAGCCAAGAAGGGAGGACTGAAGCTTTCTTT
TRBD2	TRBV7-6	TRBJ2-1	.	CASSLASGGNQFF	TGTGCCAGCAGCTTAGCCTCCGGGGGGAACCAGTTCTTC
.	TRBV4-2	TRBJ1-1	.	CASSTHSAGGAVRAFF	TGTGCCAGCAGCACCCACTCTGCCGGGGGGGCCGTGCGGGCTTTCTTT
TRBD1	TRBV18	TRBJ2-5	.	CASSAGTGGRETQYF	TGTGCCAGCTCCGCCGGGACAGGGGGCAGAGAGACCCAGTACTTC
.	TRBV5-5	TRBJ2-2	.	CASSLRELGTGELFF	TGTGCCAGCAGCTTACGGGAGTTGGGCACCGGGGAGCTGTTTTTT
TRBD1	TRBV3-1/TRBV3-2	TRBJ1-2	once	CASSQEWTGVNYGYTF	TGTGCCAGCAGCCAAGAATGGACAGGGGTTAACTATGGCTACACCTTC
.	TRBV5-1	TRBJ1-2	.	CASSRDGQPDGYTF	TGCGCCAGCAGTCGTGACGGACAGCCAGATGGCTACACCTTC
.	TRBV7-6	TRBJ2-7	.	CASSLAGGTSYEQYF	TGTGCCAGCAGCTTAGCTGGCGGGACTTCCTACGAGCAGTACTTC
TRBD2	TRBV11-2	TRBJ2-2	.	CASSPQTSGNTGELFF	TGTGCCAGCAGTCCTCAGACTAGCGGGAACACCGGGGAGCTGTTTTTT
.	TRBV28	TRBJ1-1	.	CASLMGGGLEAFF	TGTGCCAGCCTAATGGGCGGGGGCCTCGAAGCTTTCTTT
TRBD1	TRBV6-2/TRBV6-3	TRBJ1-5	.	CASSPQTGFNQPQHF	TGTGCCAGCAGTCCACAGACAGGGTTCAATCAGCCCCAGCATTTT
.	TRBV7-2	TRBJ1-1	.	CASSAGGYTEAFF	TGTGCCAGCAGCGCCGGAGGGTACACTGAAGCTTTCTTT
.	TRBV12-3/TRBV12-4	TRBJ1-1	.	CASSPSSYTEAFF	TGTGCCAGCAGTCCTTCCTCCTACACTGAAGCTTTCTTT
.	TRBV3-1/TRBV3-2	TRBJ2-1	.	CASSQDAGTYNEQFF	TGTGCCAGCAGCCAAGATGCCGGTACCTACAATGAGCAGTTCTTC
.	TRBV11-2	TRBJ2-7	.	CASSRSYEQYF	TGTGCCAGCAGCCGTAGCTACGAGCAGTACTTC